This section outlines one T cell receptor (beta chain) sequence together with its context. Its specificity is not known. Amplification yielded TCR beta CDR3 regions, with RNA transcripts as the source. HTBI primers drove first-round RT-PCR of the TCR CDR3. Via MiXCR, TCRdb re-called the multiplex PCR reads, giving one row per CDR3 protein. This sample has 220,000 or so distinct CDR3 sequences; 16% occur once, and the top ten carry more than 25%. This sample stems from a study of T cells in Graves' hyperthyroidism and ophthalmopathy. Findings of the study overall: Researchers found most expanded thyroid clonotypes above 0.001 in blood as well.

V shed 0 bases, J shed 4 bases, and the junction held 11 bases outside the gene matches. Per germline, CDR1 SGHTA and CDR2 FQGNSA. There are 18 residues in the CDR3. This clonotype originated in a woman younger than 35 with Graves' ophthalmopathy. Sequencing input: blood. J is TRBJ2-1 and V is TRBV7-2; 8 bases map to TRBD1. DNA for the CDR3: TGTGCCAGCAGCTTAGCCGGGACAGGCCTTGTCCTATACAATGAGCAGTTCTTC. Its protein is CASSLAGTGLVLYNEQFF.